This T cell receptor beta chain was sequenced in a study of blood T cells in healthy people across ages. There are many counts of this clonotype. Trimming took 5 bases from V and 3 from J; bases not matched to a gene: 3. The CDR3 extends over 14 amino acids. Germline values: CDR1 LNHDA, CDR2 SQIVND (reference sequence). Primed by a sample-barcoded 5' primer and a J-beta primer mix, a second PCR proceeded for 7 to 11 cycles. MiXCR, applied by TCRdb to the 5' RACE reads, yields one record per CDR3 protein. The sample lists 650,000 or so distinct CDR3 sequences, over 40% occurring once. It was about 9.4 milliliters of peripheral blood that were drawn from each donor.

The TCR comes from a woman of 80 years or more in good health. This sequence joins TRBV19 and TRBJ2-3, with 9 bases lining up with TRBD2. The sequenced material came from blood. This CDR3 reads CASSRLAETDTQYF. The DNA of the CDR3 is TGTGCCAGTAGTCGACTAGCGGAGACAGATACGCAGTATTTT.